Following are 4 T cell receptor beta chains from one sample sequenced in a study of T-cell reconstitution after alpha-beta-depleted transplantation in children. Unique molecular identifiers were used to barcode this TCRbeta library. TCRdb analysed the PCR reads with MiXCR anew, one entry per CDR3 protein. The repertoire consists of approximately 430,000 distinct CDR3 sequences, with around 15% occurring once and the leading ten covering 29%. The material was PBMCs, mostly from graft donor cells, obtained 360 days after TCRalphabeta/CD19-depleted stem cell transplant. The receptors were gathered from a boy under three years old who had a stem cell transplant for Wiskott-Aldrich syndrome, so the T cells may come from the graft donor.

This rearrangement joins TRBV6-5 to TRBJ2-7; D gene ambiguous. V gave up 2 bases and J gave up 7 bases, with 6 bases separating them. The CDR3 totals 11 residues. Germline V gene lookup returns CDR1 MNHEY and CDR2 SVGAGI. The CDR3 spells CASSYLREQYF. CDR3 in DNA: TGTGCCAGCAGTTACCTGAGGGAGCAGTACTTC.

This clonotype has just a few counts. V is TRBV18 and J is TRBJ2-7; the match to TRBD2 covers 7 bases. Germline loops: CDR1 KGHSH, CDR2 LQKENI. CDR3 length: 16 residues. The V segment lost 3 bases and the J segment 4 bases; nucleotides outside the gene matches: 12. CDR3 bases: TGTGCCAGCTCACCCCTGACGGGGGGTAGACTATACGAGCAGTACTTC. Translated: CASSPLTGGRLYEQYF.

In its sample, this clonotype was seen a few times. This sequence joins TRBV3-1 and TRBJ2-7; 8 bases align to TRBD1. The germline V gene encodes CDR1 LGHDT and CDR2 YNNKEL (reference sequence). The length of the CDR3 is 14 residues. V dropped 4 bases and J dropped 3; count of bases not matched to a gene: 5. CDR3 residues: CASSPGTGDYEQYF. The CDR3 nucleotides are TGTGCCAGCAGCCCAGGGACAGGAGACTACGAGCAGTACTTC.

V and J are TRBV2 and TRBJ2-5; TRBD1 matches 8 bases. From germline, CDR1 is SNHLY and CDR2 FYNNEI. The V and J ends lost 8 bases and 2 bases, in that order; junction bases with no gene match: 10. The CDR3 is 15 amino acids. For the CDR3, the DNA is TGTGCCAGCCTAGTCCTTACAGGGGGTCAAGAGACCCAGTACTTC. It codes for CASLVLTGGQETQYF.